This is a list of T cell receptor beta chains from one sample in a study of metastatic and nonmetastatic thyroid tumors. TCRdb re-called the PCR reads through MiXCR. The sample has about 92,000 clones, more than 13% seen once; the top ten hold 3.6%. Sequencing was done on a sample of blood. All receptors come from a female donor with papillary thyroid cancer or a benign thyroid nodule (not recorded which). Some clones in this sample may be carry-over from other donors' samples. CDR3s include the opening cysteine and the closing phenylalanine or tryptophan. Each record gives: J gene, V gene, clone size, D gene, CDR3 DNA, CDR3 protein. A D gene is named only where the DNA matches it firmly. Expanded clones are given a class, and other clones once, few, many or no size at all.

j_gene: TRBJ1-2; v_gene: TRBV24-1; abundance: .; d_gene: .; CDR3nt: TGTGCCACCAGTGAGCGATACTATGGCTACACCTTC; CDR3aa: CATSERYYGYTF
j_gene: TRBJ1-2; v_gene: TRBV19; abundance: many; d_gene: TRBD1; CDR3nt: TGTGCCAGTAGTACCCGACAGGGGGCTAACTATGGCTACACCTTC; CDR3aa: CASSTRQGANYGYTF
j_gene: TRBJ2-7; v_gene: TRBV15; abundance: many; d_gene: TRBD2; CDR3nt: TGTGCCACCAGCAGAGATCGGGGGGTGTCCGAGCAGTACTTC; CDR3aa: CATSRDRGVSEQYF
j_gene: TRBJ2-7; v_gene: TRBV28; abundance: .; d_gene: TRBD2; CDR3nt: TGTGCCAGCACTCGAGAGGGACTAGCGGGGGGGCCGGGCTACGAGCAGTACTTC; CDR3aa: CASTREGLAGGPGYEQYF
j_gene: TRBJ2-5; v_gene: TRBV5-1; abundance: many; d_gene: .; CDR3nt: TGCGCCAGCAGCTTGGAGCCACGCGGGGCGGCTGGGTACTTC; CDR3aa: CASSLEPRGAAGYF
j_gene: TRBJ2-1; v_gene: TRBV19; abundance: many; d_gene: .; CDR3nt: TGTGCCAGTAGTATAAGGGGGAGCGGAGGATACAATGAGCAGTTCTTC; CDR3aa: CASSIRGSGGYNEQFF
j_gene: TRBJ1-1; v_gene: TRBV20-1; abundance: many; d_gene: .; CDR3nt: TGCAGTGCTAGAGATTACAGGGATCTTTACGAAGCTTTCTTT; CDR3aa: CSARDYRDLYEAFF
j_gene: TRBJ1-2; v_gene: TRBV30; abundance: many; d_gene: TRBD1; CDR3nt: TGTGCCTGGAGAGGACAGGGGAGATATGGCTACACCTTC; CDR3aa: CAWRGQGRYGYTF
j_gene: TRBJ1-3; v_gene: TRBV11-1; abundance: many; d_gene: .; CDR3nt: TGTGCCAGCAGCTTAGGTCCACCCCCGGGGCAGGGGAGGAGAAACACCATATATTTT; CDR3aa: CASSLGPPPGQGRRNTIYF
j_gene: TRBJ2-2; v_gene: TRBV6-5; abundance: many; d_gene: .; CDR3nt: TGTGCCAGCAGTTACGGAGGGACTTACATCGGGGAGCTGTTTTTT; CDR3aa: CASSYGGTYIGELFF
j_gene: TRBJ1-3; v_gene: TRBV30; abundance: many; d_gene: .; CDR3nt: TGTGCCTGGACTAAAGGAGGGAACGGAAACACCATATATTTT; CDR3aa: CAWTKGGNGNTIYF
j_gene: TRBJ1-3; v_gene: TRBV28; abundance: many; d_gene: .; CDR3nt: TGTGCCAGCGGGCCAGTGGGAGACTCTGGAAACACCATATATTTT; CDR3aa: CASGPVGDSGNTIYF
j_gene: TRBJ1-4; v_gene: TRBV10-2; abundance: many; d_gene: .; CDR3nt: TGCGCCAGCAGTGGAGAGACGGGCAGGAATGAAAAACTGTTTTTT; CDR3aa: CASSGETGRNEKLFF
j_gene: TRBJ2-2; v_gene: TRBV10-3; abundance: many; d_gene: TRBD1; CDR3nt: TGTGCCATCAGTGAACGACAGGGTACGAACACCGGGGAGCTGTTTTTT; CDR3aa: CAISERQGTNTGELFF
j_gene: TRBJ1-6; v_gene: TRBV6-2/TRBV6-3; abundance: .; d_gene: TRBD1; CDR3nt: TGTGCCAGTACAGAAACAGGGGGTTTTAGTTCTAGGAATAATTCACCCCTCCACTTT; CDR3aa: CASTETGGFSSRNNSPLHF
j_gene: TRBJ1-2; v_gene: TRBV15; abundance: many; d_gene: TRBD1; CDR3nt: TGTGCCACCAGCAGAGGGTTGCAGGGGGCGGACTATGGCTACACCTTC; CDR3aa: CATSRGLQGADYGYTF
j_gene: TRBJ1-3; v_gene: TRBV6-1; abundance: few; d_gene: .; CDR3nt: TGTGCCAGCAGCGAATCCATGGCACCCTCTGGAAACACCATATATTTT; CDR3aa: CASSESMAPSGNTIYF
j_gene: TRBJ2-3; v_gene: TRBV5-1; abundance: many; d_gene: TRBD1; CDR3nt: TGCGCCAGCAGCGCCAACTCAGGGGGCAGGAATACGCAGTATTTT; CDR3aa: CASSANSGGRNTQYF
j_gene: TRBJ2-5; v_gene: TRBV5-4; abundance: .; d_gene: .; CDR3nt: TGTGCCAGCAGCTTGGCGGGGTTACGGGAGACCCAGTACTTC; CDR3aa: CASSLAGLRETQYF
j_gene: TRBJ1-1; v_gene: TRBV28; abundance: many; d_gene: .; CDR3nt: TGTGCCAGCATGGGGGGAGTCACTGAAGCTTTCTTT; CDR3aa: CASMGGVTEAFF
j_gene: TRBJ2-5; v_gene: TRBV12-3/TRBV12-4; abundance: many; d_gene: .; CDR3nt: TGTGCCAGTAGGGACCAAGAGACCCAGTACTTC; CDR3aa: CASRDQETQYF
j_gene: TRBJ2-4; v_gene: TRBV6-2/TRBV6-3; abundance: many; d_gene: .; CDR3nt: TGTGCCAGCAGTTTCGGGGCGAGACTAGCCAAAAACATTCAGTACTTC; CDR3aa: CASSFGARLAKNIQYF
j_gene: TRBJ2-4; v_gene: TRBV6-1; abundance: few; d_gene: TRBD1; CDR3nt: TGTGCCAGCAGTATTCTTTTGACAGGGGGCTTCAAAGACATTCAGTACTTC; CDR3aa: CASSILLTGGFKDIQYF
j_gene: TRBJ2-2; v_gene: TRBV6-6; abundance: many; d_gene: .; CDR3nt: TGTGCCAGCAGTTACTCTGAAGGCACCGGGGAGCTGTTTTTT; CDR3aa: CASSYSEGTGELFF
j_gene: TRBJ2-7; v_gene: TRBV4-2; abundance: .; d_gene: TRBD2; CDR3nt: TGTGCCAGCAGTATAGACGGGGGGGCCCCCTACGAGCAGTACTTC; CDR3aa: CASSIDGGAPYEQYF
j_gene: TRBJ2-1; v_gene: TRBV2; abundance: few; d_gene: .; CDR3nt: TGTGCCAGCAGTGAAGTGCAAAGATCCTACAATGAGCAGTTCTTC; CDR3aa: CASSEVQRSYNEQFF
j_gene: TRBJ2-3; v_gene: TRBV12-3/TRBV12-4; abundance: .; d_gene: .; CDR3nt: TGTGCCAGCAGTCGATGGGAGGATACTCAGTATTTT; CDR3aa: CASSRWEDTQYF
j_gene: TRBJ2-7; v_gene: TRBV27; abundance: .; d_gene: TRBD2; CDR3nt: TGCGCCAGCTCACGGTTCGCTAGCGGCATCAACTACGAGCAGTACTTC; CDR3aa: CASSRFASGINYEQYF
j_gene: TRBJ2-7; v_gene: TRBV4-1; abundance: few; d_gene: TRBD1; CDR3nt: TGCGCCAGCAGACTAACTGACAGGGGTTCCTACGAGCAGTACTTC; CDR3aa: CASRLTDRGSYEQYF
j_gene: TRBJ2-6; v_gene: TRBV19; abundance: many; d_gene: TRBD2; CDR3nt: TGTGCCAGTAGTATACAGGGAGGGACCTCTGGGGCCAACGTCCTGACTTTC; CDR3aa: CASSIQGGTSGANVLTF
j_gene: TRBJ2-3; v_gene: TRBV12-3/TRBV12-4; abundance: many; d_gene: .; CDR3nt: TGTGCCAGCAGTTCGGGTAGCGACGTCACAGATACGCAGTATTTT; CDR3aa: CASSSGSDVTDTQYF
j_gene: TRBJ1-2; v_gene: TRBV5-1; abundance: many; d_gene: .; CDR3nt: TGCGCCAGCAGCTTGTCCAGGGGAGGCTATGGCTACACCTTC; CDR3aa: CASSLSRGGYGYTF
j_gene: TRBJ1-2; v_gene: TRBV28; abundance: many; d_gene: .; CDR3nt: TGTGCCAGCAGGGCGGGGCGGTATGGCTACACCTTC; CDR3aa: CASRAGRYGYTF
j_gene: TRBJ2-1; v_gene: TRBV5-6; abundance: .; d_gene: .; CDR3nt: TGTGCCAGCAGCCGGGTGGGGGGTCAACGACGAACCAATGAGCAGTTCTTC; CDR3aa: CASSRVGGQRRTNEQFF
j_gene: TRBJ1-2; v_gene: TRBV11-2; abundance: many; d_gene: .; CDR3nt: TGTGCCAGCAGCTTAGTGGCCAGGGGCCTCCATGGCTACACCTTC; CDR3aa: CASSLVARGLHGYTF
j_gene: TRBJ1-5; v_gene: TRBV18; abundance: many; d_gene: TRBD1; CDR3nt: TGTGCCAGCTCACAGACAGGGTCCGACGATCAGCCCCAGCATTTT; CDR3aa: CASSQTGSDDQPQHF
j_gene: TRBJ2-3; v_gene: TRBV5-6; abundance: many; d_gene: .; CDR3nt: TGTGCCAGCAGCTCGTCCCGGACAGATACGCAGTATTTT; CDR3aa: CASSSSRTDTQYF
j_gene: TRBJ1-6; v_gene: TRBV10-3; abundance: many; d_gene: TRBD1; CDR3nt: TGTGCCATCAGGGGACAGGCAGGTTCACCCCTCCACTTT; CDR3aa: CAIRGQAGSPLHF
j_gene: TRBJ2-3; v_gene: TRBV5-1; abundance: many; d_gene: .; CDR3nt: TGCGCCAGCACATTGGGGGCAGAAGATACGCAGTATTTT; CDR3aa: CASTLGAEDTQYF
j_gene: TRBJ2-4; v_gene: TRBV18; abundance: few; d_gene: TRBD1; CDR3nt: TGTGCCAGCTCCCCGGACAGGGGCATTCAGTACTTC; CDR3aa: CASSPDRGIQYF
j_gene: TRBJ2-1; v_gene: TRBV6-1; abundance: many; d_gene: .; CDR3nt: TGTGCCAGCAGGCTTGGGGGGCGACGAAATGAGCAGTTCTTC; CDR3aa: CASRLGGRRNEQFF
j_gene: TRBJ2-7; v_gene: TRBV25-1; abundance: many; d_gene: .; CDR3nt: TGTGCCAGCAGTGACTGGACGGGCGAGCAGTACTTC; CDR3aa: CASSDWTGEQYF
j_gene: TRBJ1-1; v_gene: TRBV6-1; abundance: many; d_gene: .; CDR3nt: TGTGCCAGCAAAACAGACGTGGTCGCTTTCTTT; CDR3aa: CASKTDVVAFF
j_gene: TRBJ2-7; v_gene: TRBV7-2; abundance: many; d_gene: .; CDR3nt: TGTGCCAGCAGCATCAGGGCTGAAGGGGCCTACGAGCAGTACTTC; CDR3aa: CASSIRAEGAYEQYF
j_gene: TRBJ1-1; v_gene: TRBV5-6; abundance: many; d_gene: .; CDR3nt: TGTGCCAGCAGGTACCGTAGGGGTAGAGCTTTCTTT; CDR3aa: CASRYRRGRAFF
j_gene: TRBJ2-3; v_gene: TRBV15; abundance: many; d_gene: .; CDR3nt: TGTGCCACCAGCAGAGAAGGGGGAAGGAGCACAGATACGCAGTATTTT; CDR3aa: CATSREGGRSTDTQYF
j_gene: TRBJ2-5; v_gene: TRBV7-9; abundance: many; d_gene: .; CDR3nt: TGTGCCAGCAGCTTGCGCGGGCAAGAGACCCAGTACTTC; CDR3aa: CASSLRGQETQYF
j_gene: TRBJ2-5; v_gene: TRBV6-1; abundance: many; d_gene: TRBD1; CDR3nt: TGTGCCAGCAGTTCAGTCAGGGGGCGGGAGACCCAGTACTTC; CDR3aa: CASSSVRGRETQYF
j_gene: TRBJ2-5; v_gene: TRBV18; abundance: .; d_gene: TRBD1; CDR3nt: TGTGCCAGCTCACCAACCTCAGGGGGTGCGGAGACCCAGTACTTC; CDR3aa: CASSPTSGGAETQYF
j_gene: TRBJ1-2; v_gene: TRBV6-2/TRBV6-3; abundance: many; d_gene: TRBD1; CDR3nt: TGTGCCAGCAGTTACGCGACAGGGGGCGATGGCTACACCTTC; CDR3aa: CASSYATGGDGYTF
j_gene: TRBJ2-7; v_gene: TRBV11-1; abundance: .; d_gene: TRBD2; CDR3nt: TGTGCCAGCAGCTCCAATGAGCGGGAGTATATCCACGAGCAGTACTTC; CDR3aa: CASSSNEREYIHEQYF
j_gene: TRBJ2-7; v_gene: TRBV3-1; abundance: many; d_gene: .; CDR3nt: TGTGCCAGCAGCCAGGGAATGGGGGAGCAGTACTTC; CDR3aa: CASSQGMGEQYF
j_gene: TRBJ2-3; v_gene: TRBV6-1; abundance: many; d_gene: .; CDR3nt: TGTGCCAGCAGCTCTGACGGGGATACGCAGTATTTT; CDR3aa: CASSSDGDTQYF
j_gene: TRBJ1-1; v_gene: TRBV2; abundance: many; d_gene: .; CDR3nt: TGTGCCAGCAGTCAGGACAGACGGAACACTGAAGCTTTCTTT; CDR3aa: CASSQDRRNTEAFF
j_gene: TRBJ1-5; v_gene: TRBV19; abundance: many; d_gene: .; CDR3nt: TGTGCCAGTAGTATTTTCGGCGGCAGGTATAGCAATCAGCCCCAGCATTTT; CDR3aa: CASSIFGGRYSNQPQHF
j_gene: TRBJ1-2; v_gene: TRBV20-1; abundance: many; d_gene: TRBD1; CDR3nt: TGCAGTGCTAGGTCCGGGACAGGGTATTACAACTATGGCTACACCTTC; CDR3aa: CSARSGTGYYNYGYTF
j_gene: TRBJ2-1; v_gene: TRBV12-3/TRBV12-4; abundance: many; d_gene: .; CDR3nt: TGTGCCAGCAGTTTGTCACATGAGCAGTTCTTC; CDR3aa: CASSLSHEQFF
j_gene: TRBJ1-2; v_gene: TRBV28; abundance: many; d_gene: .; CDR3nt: TGTGCCAGCTCAGGGCTGAACTATGGCTACACCTTC; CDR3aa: CASSGLNYGYTF
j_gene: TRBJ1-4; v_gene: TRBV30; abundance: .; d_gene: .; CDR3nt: TGTGCCACTAAGGGAGACGAAAAACTGTTTTTT; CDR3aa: CATKGDEKLFF
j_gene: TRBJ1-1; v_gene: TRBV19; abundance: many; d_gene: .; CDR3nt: TGTGCCAGTAAGTTAGGCGGAAACACTGAAGCTTTCTTT; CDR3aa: CASKLGGNTEAFF